This T cell receptor beta chain was identified during a study of cytomegalovirus exposure and HLA in healthy donors. Study outcomes and limitations: In a later analysis, HLA-associated beta chains showed higher expansion and lower generation probabilities than comparable chains. In a later analysis, TCR beta V- and J-gene trimming showed a link to a missense DCLRE1C variant. Fewer N-insertions than the roughly 670-donor mean were reportedly shown by an Asian-associated ancestry cluster in a later analysis.

The CDR3 is 15 residues long. Between the trimmed V and J ends, which lost 3 bases and 3 bases, there was a span of 14 bases. Germline lookup yields CDR1 KGHSH and CDR2 LQKENI. Turning to this clone: Its specificity is unknown.

13 Jbeta primers and 60 Vbeta primers were used for the PCR. Here immunoSEQ multiplex PCR was the method, and the copy in TCRdb shows in-frame clones only, minus some. The sample yields over 150,000 clones, about four fifths seen once. The sequencing sample was made of PBMCs. This TCR came from a male donor in good health and CMV-seronegative. J is TRBJ2-5 and V is TRBV18; possible D gene TRBD2, 6 bases. CDR3 residues: CASSPLLAAEETQYF. In DNA form, the CDR3 reads TGTGCCAGCTCACCCCTACTAGCTGCCGAAGAGACCCAGTACTTC.